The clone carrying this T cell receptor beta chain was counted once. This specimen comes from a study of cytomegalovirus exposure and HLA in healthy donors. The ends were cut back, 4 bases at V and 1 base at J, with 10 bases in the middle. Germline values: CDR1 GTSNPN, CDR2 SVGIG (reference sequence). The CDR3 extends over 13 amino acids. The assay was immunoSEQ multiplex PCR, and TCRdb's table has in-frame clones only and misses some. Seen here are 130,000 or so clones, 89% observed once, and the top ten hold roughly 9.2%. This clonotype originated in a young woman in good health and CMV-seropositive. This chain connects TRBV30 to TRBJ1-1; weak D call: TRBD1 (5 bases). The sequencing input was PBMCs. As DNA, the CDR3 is TGTGCCTGGACGGGACTGAAGAACACTGAAGCTTTCTTT. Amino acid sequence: CAWTGLKNTEAFF. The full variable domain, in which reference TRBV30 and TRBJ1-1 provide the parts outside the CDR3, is SQTIHQWPATLVQPVGSPLSLECTVEGTSNPNLYWYRQAAGRGLQLLFYSVGIGQISSEVPQNLSASRPQDRQFILSSKKLLLSDSGFYLCAWTGLKNTEAFFGQGTRLTVV.